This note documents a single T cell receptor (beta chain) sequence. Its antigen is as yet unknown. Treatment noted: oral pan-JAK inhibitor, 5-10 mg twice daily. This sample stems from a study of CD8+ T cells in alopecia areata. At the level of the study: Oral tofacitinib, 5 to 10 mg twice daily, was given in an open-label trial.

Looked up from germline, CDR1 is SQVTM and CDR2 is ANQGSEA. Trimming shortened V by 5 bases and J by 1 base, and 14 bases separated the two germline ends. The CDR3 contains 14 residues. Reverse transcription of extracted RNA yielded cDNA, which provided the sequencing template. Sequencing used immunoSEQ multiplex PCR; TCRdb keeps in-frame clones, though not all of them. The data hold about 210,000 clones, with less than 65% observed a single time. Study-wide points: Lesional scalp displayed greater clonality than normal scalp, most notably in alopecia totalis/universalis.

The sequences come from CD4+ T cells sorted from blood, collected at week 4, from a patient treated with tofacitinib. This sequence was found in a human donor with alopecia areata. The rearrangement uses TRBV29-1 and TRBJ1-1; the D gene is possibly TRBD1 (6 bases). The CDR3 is CSVSRGGWNTEAFF. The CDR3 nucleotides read TGCAGCGTTTCCAGGGGAGGGTGGAACACTGAAGCTTTCTTT.